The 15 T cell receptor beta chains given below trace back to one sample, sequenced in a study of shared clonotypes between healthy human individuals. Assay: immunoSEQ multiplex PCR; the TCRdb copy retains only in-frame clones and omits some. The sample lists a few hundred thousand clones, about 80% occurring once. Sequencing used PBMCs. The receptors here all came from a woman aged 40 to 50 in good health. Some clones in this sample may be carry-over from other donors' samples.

The CDR3 nucleotides are TGTGCCAGCAGCGTAGGAGGGACTTCACAAGAGACCCAGTACTTC. Protein product: CASSVGGTSQETQYF. This chain uses TRBV9 with TRBJ2-5, with D possibly TRBD2 on 6 matching bases. This CDR3 has 15 residues. CDR1 is SGDLS, CDR2 YYNGEE, per germline. Between the trimmed V and J ends, which lost 0 bases and 2 bases, there was a span of 11 bases. Based on the CDR3 plus reference TRBV9 and TRBJ2-5, the full variable domain is DSGVTQTPKHLITATGQRVTLRCSPRSGDLSVYWYQQSLDQGLQFLIQYYNGEERAKGNILERFSAQQFPDLHSELNLSSLELGDSALYFCASSVGGTSQETQYFGPGTRLLVL.

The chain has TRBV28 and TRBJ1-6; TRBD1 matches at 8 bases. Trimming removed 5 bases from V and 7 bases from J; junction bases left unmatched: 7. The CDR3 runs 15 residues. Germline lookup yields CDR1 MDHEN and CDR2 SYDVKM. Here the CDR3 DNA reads TGTGCCAGCAGTCTCGCGACAGGGGCGAATTCACCCCTCCACTTT. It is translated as CASSLATGANSPLHF. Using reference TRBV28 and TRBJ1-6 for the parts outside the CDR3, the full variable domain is DVKVTQSSRYLVKRTGEKVFLECVQDMDHENMFWYRQDPGLGLRLIYFSYDVKMKEKGDIPEGYSVSREKKERFSLILESASTNQTSMYLCASSLATGANSPLHFGNGTRLTVT.

CDR3 bases: TGTGCCAGCAGTTACACAGGGGTCAGCAATCAGCCCCAGCATTTT. Protein: CASSYTGVSNQPQHF. The gene calls are TRBV6-6 and TRBJ1-5; 7 positions match TRBD1. V dropped 2 bases and J dropped 1; count of bases not matched to a gene: 2. In germline, CDR1 is MNHNY, CDR2 SVGAGI (reference sequence). The CDR3 spans 15 residues.

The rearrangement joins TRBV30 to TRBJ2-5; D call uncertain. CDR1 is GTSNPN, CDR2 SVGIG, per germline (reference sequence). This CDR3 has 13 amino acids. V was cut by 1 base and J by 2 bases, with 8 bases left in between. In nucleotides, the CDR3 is TGTGCCTGGAGTGCGACTGGTCAAGAGACCCAGTACTTC. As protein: CAWSATGQETQYF.

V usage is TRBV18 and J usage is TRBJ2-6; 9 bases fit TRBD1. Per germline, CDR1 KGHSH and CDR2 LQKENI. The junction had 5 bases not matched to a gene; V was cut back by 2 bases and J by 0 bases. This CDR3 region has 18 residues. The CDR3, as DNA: TGTGCCAGCTCACCAATACAGGGGGCGCGCTCTGGGGCCAACGTCCTGACTTTC. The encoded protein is CASSPIQGARSGANVLTF.

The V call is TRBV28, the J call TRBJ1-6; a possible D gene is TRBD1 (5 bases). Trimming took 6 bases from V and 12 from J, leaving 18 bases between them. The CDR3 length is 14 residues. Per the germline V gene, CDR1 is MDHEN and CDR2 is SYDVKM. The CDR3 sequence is CASRGDIGLLPLHF. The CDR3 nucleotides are TGTGCCAGCAGGGGGGATATTGGGCTCTTACCCCTCCACTTT.

The CDR3 DNA follows: TGCGCCAGCAGCTTATCGGTATCGAACACCGGGGAGCTGTTTTTT. Translation gives CASSLSVSNTGELFF. The gene calls are TRBV5-1 and TRBJ2-2; D is ambiguous. Looked up from germline, CDR1 is SGHRS and CDR2 is YFSETQ. The CDR3 extends over 15 amino acids. V lost 2 bases to trimming and J lost 0 bases, with 8 bases between them.

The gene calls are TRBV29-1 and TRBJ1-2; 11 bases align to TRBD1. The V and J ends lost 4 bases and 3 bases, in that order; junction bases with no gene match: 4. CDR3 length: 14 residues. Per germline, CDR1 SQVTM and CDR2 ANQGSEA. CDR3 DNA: TGCAGCGTTGCGGGGACAGGGGGGGACTATGGCTACACCTTC. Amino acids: CSVAGTGGDYGYTF.

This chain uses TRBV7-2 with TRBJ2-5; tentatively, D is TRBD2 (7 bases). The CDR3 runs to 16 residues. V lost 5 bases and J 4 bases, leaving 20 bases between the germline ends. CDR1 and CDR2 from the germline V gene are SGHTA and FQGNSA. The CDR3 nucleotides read TGTGCCAGCAGCCCCTGGGGGGCGGGAGACGGAGAGACCCAGTACTTC. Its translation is CASSPWGAGDGETQYF.

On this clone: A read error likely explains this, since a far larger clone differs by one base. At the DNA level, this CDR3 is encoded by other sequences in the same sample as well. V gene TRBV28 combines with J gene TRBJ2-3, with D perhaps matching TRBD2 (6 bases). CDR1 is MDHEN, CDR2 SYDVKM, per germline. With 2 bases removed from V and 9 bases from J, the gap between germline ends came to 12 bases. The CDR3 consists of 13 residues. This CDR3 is CASSLGGGYTQYF. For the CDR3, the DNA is TGTGCCAGCAGTTTAGGTGGAGGGTACACGCAGTATTTT.

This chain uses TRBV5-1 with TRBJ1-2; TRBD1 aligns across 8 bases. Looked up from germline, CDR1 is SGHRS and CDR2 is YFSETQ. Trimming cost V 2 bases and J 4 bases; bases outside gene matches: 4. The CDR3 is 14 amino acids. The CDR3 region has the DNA TGCGCCAGCAGCTTATACCAGGGGGCCTATGGCTACACCTTC. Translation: CASSLYQGAYGYTF.

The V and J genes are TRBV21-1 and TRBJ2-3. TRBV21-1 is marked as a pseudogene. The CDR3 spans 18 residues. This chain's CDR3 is CASIHPPPLEGPTDTQYF. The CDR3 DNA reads TGTGCCAGCATCCATCCCCCCCCGCTCGAGGGACCGACAGATACGCAGTATTTT.

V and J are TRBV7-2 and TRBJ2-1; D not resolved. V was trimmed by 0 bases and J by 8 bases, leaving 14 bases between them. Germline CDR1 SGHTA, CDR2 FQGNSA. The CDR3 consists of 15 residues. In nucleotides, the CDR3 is TGTGCCAGCAGCTTAGCCGGCCTCTTGTCGGATGAGCAGTTCTTC. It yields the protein CASSLAGLLSDEQFF. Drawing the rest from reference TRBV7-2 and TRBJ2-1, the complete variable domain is GAGVSQSPSNKVTEKGKDVELRCDPISGHTALYWYRQSLGQGLEFLIYFQGNSAPDKSGLPSDRFSAERTGGSVSTLTIQRTQQEDSAVYLCASSLAGLLSDEQFFGPGTRLTVL.

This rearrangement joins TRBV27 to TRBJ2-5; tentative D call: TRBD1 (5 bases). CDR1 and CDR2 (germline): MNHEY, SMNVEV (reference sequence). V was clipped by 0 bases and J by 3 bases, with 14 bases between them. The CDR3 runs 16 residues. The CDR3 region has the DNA TGTGCCAGCAGTTTATCCCCACAGGTAGGGGAAGAGACCCAGTACTTC. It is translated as CASSLSPQVGEETQYF.

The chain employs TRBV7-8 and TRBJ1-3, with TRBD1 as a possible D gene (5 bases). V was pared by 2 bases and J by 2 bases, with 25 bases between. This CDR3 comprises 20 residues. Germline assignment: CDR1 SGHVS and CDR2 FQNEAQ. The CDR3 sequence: CASSLLARGRGGVAGNTIYF. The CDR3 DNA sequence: TGTGCCAGCAGCTTACTAGCAAGGGGCCGTGGGGGGGTCGCTGGAAACACCATATATTTT.